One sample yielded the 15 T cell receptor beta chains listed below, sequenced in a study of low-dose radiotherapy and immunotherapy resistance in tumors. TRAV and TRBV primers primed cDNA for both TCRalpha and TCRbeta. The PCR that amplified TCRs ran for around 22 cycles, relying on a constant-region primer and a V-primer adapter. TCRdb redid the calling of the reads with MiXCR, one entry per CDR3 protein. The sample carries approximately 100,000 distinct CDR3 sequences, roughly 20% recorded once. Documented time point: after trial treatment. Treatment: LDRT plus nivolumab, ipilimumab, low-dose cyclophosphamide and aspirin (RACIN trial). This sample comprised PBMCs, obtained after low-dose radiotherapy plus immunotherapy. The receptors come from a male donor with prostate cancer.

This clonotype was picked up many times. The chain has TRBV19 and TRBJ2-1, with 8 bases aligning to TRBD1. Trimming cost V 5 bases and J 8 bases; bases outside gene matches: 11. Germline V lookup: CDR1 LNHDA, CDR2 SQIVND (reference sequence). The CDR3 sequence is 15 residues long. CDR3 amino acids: CASSSRGRVIDEQFF. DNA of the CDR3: TGTGCCAGTAGTTCCAGGGGGCGGGTCATCGATGAGCAGTTCTTC. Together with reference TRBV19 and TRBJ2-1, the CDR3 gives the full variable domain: DGGITQSPKYLFRKEGQNVTLSCEQNLNHDAMYWYRQDPGQGLRLIYYSQIVNDFQKGDIAEGYSVSREKKESFPLTVTSAQKNPTAFYLCASSSRGRVIDEQFFGPGTRLTVL.

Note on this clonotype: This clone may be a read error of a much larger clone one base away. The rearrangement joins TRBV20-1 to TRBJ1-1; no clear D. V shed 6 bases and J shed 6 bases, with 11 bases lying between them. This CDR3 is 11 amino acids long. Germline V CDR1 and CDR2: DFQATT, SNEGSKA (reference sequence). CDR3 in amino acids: CSAPLGAEAFF. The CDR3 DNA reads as TGCAGTGCCCCCCTGGGAGCTGAAGCTTTCTTT.

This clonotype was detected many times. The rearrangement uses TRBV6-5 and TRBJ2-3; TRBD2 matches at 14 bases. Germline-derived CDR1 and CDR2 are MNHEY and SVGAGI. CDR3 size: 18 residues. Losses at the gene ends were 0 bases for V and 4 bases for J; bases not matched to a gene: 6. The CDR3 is CASSYSRTSGGRADTQYF. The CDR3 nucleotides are TGTGCCAGCAGTTACTCTCGGACTAGCGGGGGGAGAGCAGATACGCAGTATTTT.

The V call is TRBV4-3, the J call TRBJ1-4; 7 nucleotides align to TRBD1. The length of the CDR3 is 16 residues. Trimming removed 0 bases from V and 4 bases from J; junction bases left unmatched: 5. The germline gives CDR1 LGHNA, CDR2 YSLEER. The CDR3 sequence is CASSQDGTVSNEKLFF. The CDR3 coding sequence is TGCGCCAGCAGCCAAGATGGGACAGTGAGTAATGAAAAACTGTTTTTT.

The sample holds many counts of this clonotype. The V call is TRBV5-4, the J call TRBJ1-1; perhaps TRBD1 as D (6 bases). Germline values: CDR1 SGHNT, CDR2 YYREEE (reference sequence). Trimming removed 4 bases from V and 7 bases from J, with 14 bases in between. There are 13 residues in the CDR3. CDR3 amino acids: CASSRQGRIEAFF. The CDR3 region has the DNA TGTGCCAGCAGCCGTCAGGGGAGGATTGAAGCTTTCTTT.

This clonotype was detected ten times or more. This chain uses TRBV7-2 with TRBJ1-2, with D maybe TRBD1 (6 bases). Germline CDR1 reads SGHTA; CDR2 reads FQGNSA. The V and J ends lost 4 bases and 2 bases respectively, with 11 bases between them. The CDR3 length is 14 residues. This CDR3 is CASSYLGANYGYTF. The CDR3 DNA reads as TGTGCCAGCAGCTACCTGGGGGCGAACTATGGCTACACCTTC.

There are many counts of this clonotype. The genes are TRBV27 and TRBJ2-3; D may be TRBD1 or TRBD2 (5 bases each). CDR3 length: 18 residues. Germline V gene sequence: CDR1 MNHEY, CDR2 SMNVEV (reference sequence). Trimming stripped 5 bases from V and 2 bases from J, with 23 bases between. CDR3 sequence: CASSPELAGLGTTDTQYF. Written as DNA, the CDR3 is TGTGCCAGCAGTCCCGAACTGGCGGGCCTCGGGACCACAGATACGCAGTATTTT.

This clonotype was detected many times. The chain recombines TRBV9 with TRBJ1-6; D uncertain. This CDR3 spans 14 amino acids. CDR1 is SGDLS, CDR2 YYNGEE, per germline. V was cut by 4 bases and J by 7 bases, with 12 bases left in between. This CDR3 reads CASSTTAGNSPLHF. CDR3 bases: TGTGCCAGCAGCACAACCGCGGGAAATTCACCCCTCCACTTT.

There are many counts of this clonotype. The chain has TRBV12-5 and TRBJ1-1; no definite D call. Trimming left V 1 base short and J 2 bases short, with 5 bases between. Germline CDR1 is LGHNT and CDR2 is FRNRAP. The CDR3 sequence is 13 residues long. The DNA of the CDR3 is TGTGCTAGTGGTTTGGACATCAACACTGAAGCTTTCTTT. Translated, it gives CASGLDINTEAFF.

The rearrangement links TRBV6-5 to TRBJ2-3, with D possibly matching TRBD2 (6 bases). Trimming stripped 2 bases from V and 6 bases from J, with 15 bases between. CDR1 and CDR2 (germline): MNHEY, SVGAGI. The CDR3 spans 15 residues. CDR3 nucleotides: TGTGCCAGCAGTTACGGGACTGGGGGATTGGATACGCAGTATTTT. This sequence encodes CASSYGTGGLDTQYF.

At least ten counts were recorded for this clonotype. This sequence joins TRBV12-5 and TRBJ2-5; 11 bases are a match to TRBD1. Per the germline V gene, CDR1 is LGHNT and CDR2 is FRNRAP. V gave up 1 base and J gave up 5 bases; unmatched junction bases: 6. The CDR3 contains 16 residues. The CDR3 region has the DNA TGTGCTAGTGGTTTGGGCGGACAGGGGGCGTGGGAGACCCAGTACTTC. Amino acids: CASGLGGQGAWETQYF.

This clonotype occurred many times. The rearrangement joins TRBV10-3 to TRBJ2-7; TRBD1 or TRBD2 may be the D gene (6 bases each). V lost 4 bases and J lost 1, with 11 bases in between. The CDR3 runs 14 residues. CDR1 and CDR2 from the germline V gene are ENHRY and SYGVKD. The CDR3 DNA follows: TGTGCCATCAGTGGCGGGACACCTTCCTACGAGCAGTACTTC. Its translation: CAISGGTPSYEQYF.

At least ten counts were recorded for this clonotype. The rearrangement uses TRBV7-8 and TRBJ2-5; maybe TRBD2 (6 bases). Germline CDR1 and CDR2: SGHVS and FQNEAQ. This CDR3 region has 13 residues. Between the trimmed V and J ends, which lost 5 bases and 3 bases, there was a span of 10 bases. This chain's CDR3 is CASSGGLKETQYF. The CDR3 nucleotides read TGTGCCAGCAGCGGGGGACTTAAAGAGACCCAGTACTTC.

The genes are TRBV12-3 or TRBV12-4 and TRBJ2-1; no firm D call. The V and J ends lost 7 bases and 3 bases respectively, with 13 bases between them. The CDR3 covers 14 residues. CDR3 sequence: CASTTGRYYNEQFF. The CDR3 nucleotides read TGTGCCAGCACAACGGGTCGATACTACAATGAGCAGTTCTTC.

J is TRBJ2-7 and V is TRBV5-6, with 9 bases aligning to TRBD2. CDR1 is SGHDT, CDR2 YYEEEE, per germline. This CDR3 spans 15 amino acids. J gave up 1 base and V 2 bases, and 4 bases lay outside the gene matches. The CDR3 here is CASSFSGGLSYEQYF. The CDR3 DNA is TGTGCCAGCAGCTTTAGCGGGGGCCTTTCCTACGAGCAGTACTTC.